The 14 T cell receptor beta chains given below trace back to one sample, sequenced in a study of vaccination and CD4 T cells after COVID-19. Cultured CD4+ T cells had their DNA profiled by the Oncomine TCR Beta short-read assay. One entry per CDR3 protein results from TCRdb running MiXCR on the PCR reads. The sample has approximately 14,000 distinct CDR3 sequences, 53% seen once. The treatment here: approximately 11-day PBMC culture with coronavirus spike peptide pools or control peptides (ViraFEST assay). These receptors have no known antigen. Material: CD4+ T cells from blood, cultured in vitro, obtained before SARS-CoV-2 vaccination. The receptor set was obtained from a human donor who had recovered from COVID-19.

The chain is built from TRBV12-3 or TRBV12-4 and TRBJ2-2; the D is unclear. This CDR3 spans 12 amino acids. Trimming left V 5 bases short and J 4 bases short, with 5 bases between. The CDR3 loop is CASSAPTGELFF. The CDR3, as DNA: TGTGCCAGCAGTGCACCCACCGGGGAGCTGTTTTTT.

The chain couples TRBV11-3 to TRBJ2-1; D is undetermined. The V gene's germline CDR1 is SGHNT and CDR2 YENEEA. The V end was cut by 2 bases, the J end by 0 bases, with 2 bases between. This CDR3 is built from 13 residues. The CDR3: CASSLNSYNEQFF. The CDR3 DNA reads as TGTGCCAGCAGCTTAAACTCCTACAATGAGCAGTTCTTC.

The table lists this clonotype with a few counts. J is TRBJ1-4 and V is TRBV19; tentative D call: TRBD1 (6 bases). This CDR3 has 14 residues. Trimming took 9 bases from V and 13 from J, leaving 24 bases between them. Germline-derived CDR1 and CDR2 are LNHDA and SQIVND (reference sequence). The CDR3, as DNA: TGTGCCAGCGCAGGGGCGTTGGGTATGCGGGGACTGTTTTTT. It translates to CASAGALGMRGLFF.

This clonotype was seen a few times. The genes are TRBV2 and TRBJ2-5; D may be TRBD1 or TRBD2 (5 bases each). CDR3 length: 15 residues. The ends were cut back, 1 base at V and 5 bases at J, with 14 bases in the middle. Germline V gene sequence: CDR1 SNHLY, CDR2 FYNNEI. CDR3 amino acids: CASSEDPGTRETQYF. CDR3 nucleotides: TGTGCCAGCAGTGAAGACCCGGGGACCAGGGAGACCCAGTACTTC.

There are a few counts of this clonotype. The chain links TRBV11-3 to TRBJ2-3; D gene uncertain. The germline V gene encodes CDR1 SGHNT and CDR2 YENEEA. The V end was cut by 6 bases, the J end by 1 base, with 8 bases between. The CDR3 runs to 13 residues. CDR3 coding DNA: TGTGCCAGCAGTCCTCACGGCACAGATACGCAGTATTTT. Translating it yields CASSPHGTDTQYF.

This clonotype came up a few times. The V call is TRBV7-9, the J call TRBJ1-1; tentative D call: TRBD1 (5 bases). The CDR3 extends over 15 amino acids. Between the trimmed V and J ends, which lost 5 bases and 4 bases, there was a span of 17 bases. Germline assignment: CDR1 SEHNR and CDR2 FQNEAQ (reference sequence). CDR3 nucleotide sequence: TGTGCCAGCAGCCCGCGGGGGGGAGGGAGCACTGAAGCTTTCTTT. This translates into CASSPRGGGSTEAFF.

The J gene is TRBJ2-3, the V gene TRBV12-3 or TRBV12-4; no firm D call. Deletions cut 4 bases from V and 0 bases from J, with 5 bases between. The CDR3 spans 13 residues. The CDR3 DNA sequence: TGTGCCAGCAGTTCTCACAGCACAGATACGCAGTATTTT. Translated, it gives CASSSHSTDTQYF.

The chain couples TRBV7-9 to TRBJ2-7, with D uncertain. CDR1 and CDR2 from the germline V gene are SEHNR and FQNEAQ (reference sequence). V shed 1 base and J shed 6 bases, with 4 bases lying between them. CDR3 length equals 11 residues. CDR3 sequence (DNA): TGTGCCAGCAGCTTAGGGGTCGAGCAGTACTTC. It translates to CASSLGVEQYF.

This clonotype has more than one count but fewer than ten. The gene calls are TRBV19 and TRBJ2-3; D remains unclear. Trimming stripped 1 base from V and 0 bases from J, with 8 bases between. The CDR3 totals 15 residues. Germline assignment: CDR1 LNHDA and CDR2 SQIVND (reference sequence). The DNA of the CDR3 is TGTGCCAGTAGTATAGCGGACGGGAGCACAGATACGCAGTATTTT. Residues: CASSIADGSTDTQYF.

The chain recombines TRBV6-1 with TRBJ2-2, with D unresolved. Germline V gene sequence: CDR1 MNHNS, CDR2 SASEGT. The V end lost 6 bases, the J end lost 3 bases, and 14 bases lay between the germline ends. The CDR3 has 15 amino acids. CDR3 nucleotide sequence: TGTGCCAGCAGAAGACAAACAAGGGACACCGGGGAGCTGTTTTTT. This gives the protein CASRRQTRDTGELFF.

The chain is built from TRBV12-3 or TRBV12-4 and TRBJ2-1; TRBD2 might be the D (6 bases). The CDR3 totals 13 residues. Between the trimmed V and J ends, which lost 6 bases and 7 bases, there was a span of 13 bases. The CDR3 bases are TGTGCCAGCAGGGAGCGGGCGAGGAATGAGCAGTTCTTC. Translation: CASRERARNEQFF.

This chain joins TRBV10-3 and TRBJ1-1, with 7 nucleotides matching TRBD1. The length of the CDR3 is 14 residues. Unmatched junction bases numbered 12, after V lost 9 bases and J lost 5 bases. Germline V gene sequence: CDR1 ENHRY, CDR2 SYGVKD. As DNA, the CDR3 is TGTGCCATAAGCACGACAGGGCAGTCGACTGAAGCTTTCTTT. It encodes CAISTTGQSTEAFF.

This chain joins TRBV7-9 and TRBJ1-5; D perhaps matches TRBD1 (5 bases). The V end lost 2 bases, the J end lost 4 bases, and 12 bases lay between the germline ends. CDR3 length: 15 residues. Germline V gives CDR1 SEHNR, CDR2 FQNEAQ (reference sequence). Here the CDR3 reads CASSLSGADNQPQHF. CDR3 coding DNA: TGTGCCAGCAGCTTATCCGGGGCCGATAATCAGCCCCAGCATTTT.

The CDR3 DNA reads TGCGCCAGCAGTGCGCTAAGCTACGAGCAGTACTTC. It specifies CASSALSYEQYF. The rearrangement joins TRBV10-2 to TRBJ2-7; D remains unclear. Germline values: CDR1 WSHSY, CDR2 SAAADI. Trimming took off 4 bases at V and 3 bases at J, with 7 bases between the two ends. The CDR3 totals 12 residues.